This entry lists 25 T cell receptor beta chains sequenced from one sample in a study of T-cell memory formation after mild COVID-19. Each CDR3 protein is one row after TCRdb ran MiXCR on the 5' RACE reads. The sample shows around 300,000 distinct CDR3 sequences, over 11% of them seen only once. Material: PBMCs or a T cell subset sorted from them (not recorded which). Receptors originate from a man younger than 30 who had mild COVID-19 (a few samples of this study predate the infection). Cell type and time point are not known.

The J gene is TRBJ2-5, the V gene TRBV11-2; TRBD2 aligns across 10 bases. Trimming took 6 bases from V and 2 from J; bases not matched to a gene: 6. CDR1 and CDR2 from the germline V gene are SGHAT and FQNNGV. This CDR3 is built from 15 residues. CDR3 bases: TGTGCCAGCAGGCGTAGCGGGGGGACACAAGAGACCCAGTACTTC. Its translation: CASRRSGGTQETQYF.

The chain has TRBV29-1 and TRBJ2-1; the D is unclear. The V end was cut by 4 bases, the J end by 8 bases, with 15 bases between. This CDR3 region has 13 residues. CDR1 is SQVTM and CDR2 is ANQGSEA in the germline V gene. CDR3: CSVARPILHEQFF. Written as DNA, the CDR3 is TGCAGCGTTGCCCGCCCGATCCTACATGAGCAGTTCTTC.

The chain uses TRBV5-1 and TRBJ2-3; D gene uncertain. CDR3 length: 13 residues. Trimming took off 4 bases at V and 5 bases at J, with 11 bases between the two ends. The germline gives CDR1 SGHRS, CDR2 YFSETQ. Here the CDR3 reads CASSRVFLDTQYF. DNA for the CDR3: TGCGCCAGCAGCCGAGTTTTCTTAGATACGCAGTATTTT.

This clonotype was recorded a few times. This chain connects TRBV7-2 to TRBJ1-2; TRBD1 agrees at 7 bases. CDR1 is SGHTA, CDR2 FQGNSA, per germline. CDR3 length: 17 amino acids. J gave up 2 bases and V 5 bases, and 14 bases lay outside the gene matches. CDR3 loop: CASSRRAREGQNYGYTF. The CDR3 coding sequence is TGTGCCAGCAGCCGGCGGGCCAGGGAGGGACAGAACTATGGCTACACCTTC.

This clonotype was counted ten times or more. The rearrangement uses TRBV28 and TRBJ2-3, with a possible D match to TRBD2 (6 bases). Per germline, CDR1 MDHEN and CDR2 SYDVKM. The CDR3 is 14 amino acids. V lost 11 bases and J lost 5, with 20 bases in between. In DNA, the CDR3 is TGTGCCCTAGCCCCGGCGGGGTGGGGAGATACGCAGTATTTT. It is translated as CALAPAGWGDTQYF.

This clonotype was seen many times. The V gene is TRBV24-1, the J gene TRBJ2-3; D tentatively fits TRBD1 or TRBD2 (6 bases each). V lost 5 bases, J lost 8 bases, and 16 bases lay in between. CDR3 length: 14 amino acids. In germline, CDR1 is KGHDR, CDR2 SFDVKD. In DNA form, the CDR3 reads TGTGCCACCAGTGCGGGGGCCGACGGCGTTACGCAGTATTTT. Encoded protein: CATSAGADGVTQYF.

This clonotype turned up a few times. The chain employs TRBV10-3 and TRBJ2-4; D is perhaps TRBD1 (5 bases). V gave up 6 bases and J gave up 7 bases, with 13 bases separating them. This CDR3 contains 13 residues. Germline CDR1 reads ENHRY; CDR2 reads SYGVKD. The CDR3 coding sequence is TGTGCCATCAGCCAGAAGACAGATAACATTCAGTACTTC. This codes for CAISQKTDNIQYF.

The V call is TRBV11-2, the J call TRBJ1-6; 8 nucleotides agree with TRBD1. Germline CDR1 SGHAT, CDR2 FQNNGV. With 3 bases clipped from V and 2 bases from J, the junction kept 0 bases outside the gene matches. This CDR3 is 15 amino acids long. The CDR3 is CASSLDRAYNSPLHF. In DNA form, the CDR3 reads TGTGCCAGCAGCTTGGACAGGGCCTATAATTCACCCCTCCACTTT.

The sample holds many counts of this clonotype. The chain uses TRBV5-1 and TRBJ2-3; D not certain. Between the trimmed V and J ends, which lost 0 bases and 1 base, there was a span of 6 bases. Per the germline V gene, CDR1 is SGHRS and CDR2 is YFSETQ. The CDR3 has 14 residues. CDR3 sequence (DNA): TGCGCCAGCAGCTTGGGTAGGGGCACAGATACGCAGTATTTT. It yields the protein CASSLGRGTDTQYF.

J is TRBJ2-3 and V is TRBV2, with 7 bases aligning to TRBD2. V dropped 4 bases and J dropped 8; count of bases not matched to a gene: 6. Germline CDR1 reads SNHLY; CDR2 reads FYNNEI. This CDR3 is 13 amino acids long. CDR3 in amino acids: CASSAIERGTQYF. CDR3 nucleotide sequence: TGTGCCAGCAGTGCTATCGAGCGGGGTACGCAGTATTTT. Based on the CDR3 plus reference TRBV2 and TRBJ2-3, the full variable domain is EPEVTQTPSHQVTQMGQEVILRCVPISNHLYFYWYRQILGQKVEFLVSFYNNEISEKSEIFDDQFSVERPDGSNFTLKIRSTKLEDSAMYFCASSAIERGTQYFGPGTRLTVL.

This clonotype was seen a few times. This chain uses TRBV5-1 with TRBJ2-5; a possible D gene is TRBD2 (6 bases). Deletions cut 0 bases from V and 3 bases from J, with 9 bases between. The CDR3 has 14 residues. The germline CDR1 and CDR2 sequences are SGHRS and YFSETQ. CDR3 region: CASSLVGTEETQYF. The DNA of the CDR3 is TGCGCCAGCAGCTTGGTCGGGACTGAAGAGACCCAGTACTTC.

The J gene is TRBJ1-2, the V gene TRBV15, with D tentatively TRBD1 (6 bases). There are 13 residues in the CDR3. V lost 3 bases, J lost 8 bases, and 13 bases lay in between. Germline lookup yields CDR1 LNHNV and CDR2 YYDKDF (reference sequence). CDR3 protein: CATSRGALEGYTF. The DNA for the CDR3 is TGTGCCACCAGCAGGGGGGCCCTGGAGGGCTACACCTTC.

This chain links TRBV2 with TRBJ1-1, with D possibly TRBD1 on 5 matching bases. Germline CDR1 SNHLY, CDR2 FYNNEI. The CDR3 spans 15 residues. V lost 6 bases, J lost 1 base, and 15 bases lay in between. CDR3 DNA sequence: TGTGCCAGCAGGAGAAGAGAAAGGGGGAACACTGAAGCTTTCTTT. Translation: CASRRRERGNTEAFF.

Only a few counts were recorded for this clonotype. The chain links TRBV7-2 to TRBJ2-7; TRBD2 might be the D (6 bases). In germline, CDR1 is SGHTA, CDR2 FQGNSA. The CDR3 has 16 residues. V was trimmed by 3 bases and J by 7 bases, leaving 22 bases between them. The CDR3 protein is CASSFYPRAGSLEQYF. Here the CDR3 DNA reads TGTGCCAGCAGCTTCTATCCCCGGGCCGGGAGTTTGGAGCAGTACTTC.

This clonotype was detected many times. V usage is TRBV5-1 and J usage is TRBJ2-1, with D unresolved. CDR3 length: 12 residues. The V end was cut by 7 bases, the J end by 5 bases, with 10 bases between. Germline loops: CDR1 SGHRS, CDR2 YFSETQ. The CDR3 loop reads CASRPLDNEQFF. The CDR3 DNA sequence: TGCGCCAGCCGACCGCTGGACAATGAGCAGTTCTTC.

The chain employs TRBV4-3 and TRBJ2-1; possibly TRBD2 for D (6 bases). CDR3 length: 13 residues. Germline V lookup: CDR1 LGHNA, CDR2 YSLEER. V gave up 1 base and J gave up 8 bases, with 9 bases separating them. CDR3 in DNA: TGCGCCAGCAGCCAAGTGGAGGGGTATGAGCAGTTCTTC. Protein sequence: CASSQVEGYEQFF.

This clonotype was observed a handful of times. The chain employs TRBV5-1 and TRBJ2-3; the match to TRBD2 covers 7 bases. The J segment lost 1 base and the V segment lost 0 bases, leaving 5 bases of the junction unmatched. This CDR3 has 16 amino acids. Per germline, CDR1 SGHRS and CDR2 YFSETQ. The CDR3 nucleotides read TGCGCCAGCAGCTTGGCCATGGCGGGGGGCACAGATACGCAGTATTTT. Amino acids: CASSLAMAGGTDTQYF.

This clonotype was seen more than once but under ten times. The genes are TRBV10-3 and TRBJ2-6; 9 bases match TRBD1. This CDR3 contains 16 residues. In germline, CDR1 is ENHRY, CDR2 SYGVKD. Germline trimming cut 4 bases from V and 2 bases from J; bases unmatched to any gene: 3. Here the CDR3 reads CAISGRQGAGANVLTF. The CDR3 region has the DNA TGTGCCATCAGTGGGCGACAGGGGGCTGGGGCCAACGTCCTGACTTTC.

The J gene is TRBJ1-3, the V gene TRBV2; D unresolved. V was pared by 6 bases and J by 0 bases, with 12 bases between. This CDR3 is built from 15 residues. Germline V gene data show CDR1 as SNHLY and CDR2 as FYNNEI. CDR3 coding DNA: TGTGCCAGCAGGTGGGCAGCCGGCTCTGGAAACACCATATATTTT. Protein: CASRWAAGSGNTIYF. Full variable domain (missing parts from reference TRBV2 and TRBJ1-3): EPEVTQTPSHQVTQMGQEVILRCVPISNHLYFYWYRQILGQKVEFLVSFYNNEISEKSEIFDDQFSVERPDGSNFTLKIRSTKLEDSAMYFCASRWAAGSGNTIYFGEGSWLTVV.

This clonotype was seen a handful of times. The rearrangement joins TRBV7-2 to TRBJ1-1, with a weak D call TRBD1 (6 bases). Germline lookup yields CDR1 SGHTA and CDR2 FQGNSA. The CDR3 is 14 residues long. The V end was cut by 3 bases, the J end by 4 bases, with 12 bases between. Here the CDR3 reads CASSFREGGTEAFF. The CDR3 DNA is TGTGCCAGCAGCTTCAGGGAAGGGGGCACTGAAGCTTTCTTT. Drawing the rest from reference TRBV7-2 and TRBJ1-1, the complete variable domain is GAGVSQSPSNKVTEKGKDVELRCDPISGHTALYWYRQSLGQGLEFLIYFQGNSAPDKSGLPSDRFSAERTGGSVSTLTIQRTQQEDSAVYLCASSFREGGTEAFFGQGTRLTVV.

This sequence joins TRBV15 and TRBJ1-2; TRBD1 aligns across 10 bases. Germline V gene sequence: CDR1 LNHNV, CDR2 YYDKDF (reference sequence). The CDR3 covers 14 residues. V lost 3 bases, J lost 3 bases, and 1 base stayed unmatched. The CDR3 bases are TGTGCCACCAGCAGGGACAGGGGGGACTATGGCTACACCTTC. It yields the protein CATSRDRGDYGYTF.

This clonotype was counted between two and nine times. CDR3 protein: CASSPRPLWREQFF. Here the CDR3 DNA reads TGTGCCAGCAGTCCACGGCCCTTGTGGCGGGAGCAGTTCTTC. The genes are TRBV28 and TRBJ2-1, with no clear D. The length of the CDR3 is 14 residues. V lost 5 bases and J 10 bases, leaving 18 bases between the germline ends. Germline V gene lookup returns CDR1 MDHEN and CDR2 SYDVKM.

The V and J genes are TRBV6-5 and TRBJ2-7; no definite D call. V gave up 8 bases and J gave up 2 bases, with 19 bases separating them. Looked up from germline, CDR1 is MNHEY and CDR2 is SVGAGI. This CDR3 is built from 15 residues. CDR3 sequence reads: CASRRMAGSTYEQYV. The CDR3 DNA is TGTGCCAGCCGCCGTATGGCAGGCAGCACCTACGAGCAGTACGTC.

There are a few counts of this clonotype. The chain has TRBV20-1 and TRBJ1-6; no definite D call. With 1 base removed from V and 10 bases from J, the gap between germline ends came to 14 bases. Looked up from germline, CDR1 is DFQATT and CDR2 is SNEGSKA (reference sequence). The CDR3 runs to 14 residues. The CDR3 nucleotides are TGCAGTGCTAGAGTCACGTCGGGAGGCTCACCCCTCCACTTT. Translating it yields CSARVTSGGSPLHF.

This clonotype has just a few counts. The chain combines TRBV27 with TRBJ1-2, with TRBD1 matching 8 bases. The CDR3 extends over 16 amino acids. Per germline, CDR1 MNHEY and CDR2 SMNVEV (reference sequence). The trim removed 5 bases at V and 3 bases at J, leaving 11 bases unmatched. The CDR3 bases are TGTGCCAGCAGTGAGTCACCGGGACAGGAGGACTATGGCTACACCTTC. This sequence encodes CASSESPGQEDYGYTF.